This T cell receptor (beta chain) was retrieved from a study of T cell changes during pregnancy in multiple sclerosis. Repertoires were generated with immunoSEQ multiplex PCR, while TCRdb's copy carries only in-frame clones and drops some. The table includes about 34,000 clones, about 87% detected once. This CDR3 contains 13 residues. CDR1 and CDR2 from the germline V gene are MNHEY and SVGAGI. The germline V and J ends were trimmed by 5 bases and 2 bases, with 9 bases remaining between them. The chain links TRBV6-5 to TRBJ1-2; maybe TRBD1 (5 bases). Sequenced material: CD8+ T cells from peripheral blood mononuclear cells, taken in the third trimester of pregnancy. This receptor was obtained from a female donor with multiple sclerosis, enrolled in a pregnancy study. The CDR3: CASSKTVNYGYTF. DNA of the CDR3: TGTGCCAGCAGTAAGACAGTGAACTATGGCTACACCTTC.